These T cell receptor beta chains were read from a single sample in a study of blood T cells in healthy people across ages. TCRdb re-analysed the 5' RACE reads in MiXCR, keeping a single row per CDR3 protein. Of some 1.5 million distinct CDR3 sequences in the sample, approximately 30% were seen once. The material sequenced was blood. These receptors were taken from a woman aged 25 to 39 in good health. Both conserved end residues are part of each CDR3. A D gene is named only where the DNA matches it firmly. Size is omitted from some rows. Given values are once, few, many or a class for expanded clones.

v_gene	d_gene	j_gene	abundance	CDR3nt	CDR3aa
TRBV6-6	TRBD2	TRBJ2-7	.	TGTGCCAGCAGTTATCCCCGTAGCGGGGGTTCCTACGAGCAGTACTTC	CASSYPRSGGSYEQYF
TRBV7-2	.	TRBJ1-5	.	TGTGCCAGCAGCTTAGGAGGGGGGGGAAGGGCGCCCCAGCATTTT	CASSLGGGGRAPQHF
TRBV9	TRBD2	TRBJ2-1	many	TGTGCCAGCAGCGGGACTAGCTCAGGGCCGTACAATGAGCAGTTCTTC	CASSGTSSGPYNEQFF
TRBV28	.	TRBJ2-1	few	TGTGCCAGCCGTACCCAGGGAGTATCCTACAATGAGCAGTTCTTC	CASRTQGVSYNEQFF
TRBV6-1	TRBD2	TRBJ2-1	.	TGTGCCAGCAGTCCTACTACTAGCGGGACCTACAATGAGCAGTTCTTC	CASSPTTSGTYNEQFF
TRBV3-1	.	TRBJ2-1	.	TGTGCCAGCAGCACCCGGGGGTCAAGCAATGAGCAGTTCTTC	CASSTRGSSNEQFF
TRBV15	.	TRBJ1-2	.	TGTGCCACCAGCGCCCGAGTCATGGACAGTTCGAATGGCTACACCTTC	CATSARVMDSSNGYTF
TRBV7-9	TRBD2	TRBJ2-5	.	TGTGCCAGCAGTCGTTACCGAGGGACTAGCGGGTCCGCAAGGAGAGAGACCCAGTACTTC	CASSRYRGTSGSARRETQYF
TRBV5-1	.	TRBJ1-2	few	TGCGCCATCAGCTTGGCCGGGACCGAGTATGGCTACACCTTC	CAISLAGTEYGYTF
TRBV5-1	.	TRBJ2-3	.	TGCGCCAGCAGCGCCTTTACAGGCATAGATACGCAGTATTTT	CASSAFTGIDTQYF
TRBV20-1	.	TRBJ1-5	few	TGCAGTGCTAGCCCCCGAGTTTGGCAGGGCAGTCCCAGTCAGCCCCAGCATTTT	CSASPRVWQGSPSQPQHF
TRBV12-3/TRBV12-4	TRBD1	TRBJ1-4	few	TGTGCCAGCAGTTTGCAGGACAGGGGAGAAAAACTGTTTTTT	CASSLQDRGEKLFF
TRBV19	.	TRBJ1-2	.	TGTGCCAGTAGTATCTTTCCCAGGGGACACTATGGCTACACCTTC	CASSIFPRGHYGYTF
TRBV20-1	.	TRBJ2-3	.	TGCAGTGCTTACAGAGGGTCGGACACAGATACGCAGTATTTT	CSAYRGSDTDTQYF
TRBV29-1	TRBD2	TRBJ2-1	.	TGCAGCGCCGGAAAGCGGGAGGGCGGAGAGACCCAGTTCTTC	CSAGKREGGETQFF
TRBV20-1	TRBD2	TRBJ2-5	many	TGCAGTGCTGACCCGGGGACTAGCGGCAGTGGGAAGACCCAGTACTTC	CSADPGTSGSGKTQYF
TRBV6-5	.	TRBJ2-1	many	TGTGCCAGCAGTCCTACTGGACGCAGCTCCTACAATGAGCAGTTCTTC	CASSPTGRSSYNEQFF
TRBV15	TRBD1	TRBJ1-5	.	TGTGCCACCTCACCAGGGGGAGGGGAACATCAGCCCCAGCATTTT	CATSPGGGEHQPQHF
TRBV20-1	.	TRBJ2-1	many	TGCAGTGCTAGAGGACCGGTCGCAGACTACAATGAGCAGTTCTTC	CSARGPVADYNEQFF
TRBV7-9	TRBD1	TRBJ2-7	few	TGTGCCAGCAGCTCTCATACTCGGGACAGGGACTACGAGCAGTACTTC	CASSSHTRDRDYEQYF
TRBV29-1	TRBD2	TRBJ2-2	few	TGCAGCGCCCGCCCCAGACTAGCGGGAGGGGCCGGGGAGCTGTTTTTT	CSARPRLAGGAGELFF
TRBV6-6	TRBD2	TRBJ2-2	few	TGTGCCAGCAGTCTAGGACTAGCTAGCACCGGGGAGCTGTTTTTT	CASSLGLASTGELFF
TRBV21-1	.	TRBJ1-3	.	TGTGCCAGCAGCAAAACTTCGTCGTCGGGGGTCCCCGGAAACACCATATATTTT	CASSKTSSSGVPGNTIYF
TRBV5-1	.	TRBJ2-3	few	TGCGCCAGCAGCTCGACTACAAGCACAGATACGCAGTATTTT	CASSSTTSTDTQYF
TRBV7-9	.	TRBJ2-7	few	TGTGCCAACAGCTTCTCCGGGGGGCGAGGCGAGCAGTACTTC	CANSFSGGRGEQYF
TRBV30	.	TRBJ1-2	.	TGTGCCTGGGCCATCGACATCTGGGATAATGGCTACACCTTC	CAWAIDIWDNGYTF
TRBV6-5	TRBD2	TRBJ2-7	many	TGTGCCAGCAGTGCCTACCAGCGGGGGACCTACGAGCAGTACTTC	CASSAYQRGTYEQYF
TRBV25-1	TRBD1	TRBJ2-7	.	TGTGCCAGCAGTGAAGGGACAGGGTCAGCCTACGAGCAGTACTTC	CASSEGTGSAYEQYF
TRBV6-5	.	TRBJ2-7	few	TGTGCCAGCAGTTACGCGAGGGAGAGCCACGAGCAGTACTTC	CASSYARESHEQYF
TRBV29-1	.	TRBJ2-1	.	TGCAGCGTTGAAGACTACGGGGTTTACAATGAGCAGTTCTTC	CSVEDYGVYNEQFF
TRBV6-2/TRBV6-3	.	TRBJ2-7	.	TGTGCCAGCAGGGGCAGGGCGGGCCCCTACGAGCAGTACTTC	CASRGRAGPYEQYF
TRBV12-3/TRBV12-4	TRBD2	TRBJ2-1	.	TGTGCCAGCAGTTGGGGACTAGCGGGGAACAATGAGCAGTTCTTC	CASSWGLAGNNEQFF
TRBV12-5	.	TRBJ2-7	many	TGTGCTAGTGGAGACGGGTTCTACGAGCAGTACTTC	CASGDGFYEQYF
TRBV3-1	.	TRBJ2-3	few	TGTGCCAGCAGCCAAGAAACGAGAAACACAGATACGCAGTATTTT	CASSQETRNTDTQYF
TRBV7-9	.	TRBJ2-4	few	TGTGCCAGCAGCCCCGCCGGGACCCCCGGGGAAAACATTCAGTACTTC	CASSPAGTPGENIQYF